The clone carrying this TCR beta chain was detected ten times or more. The source of the sample is a study of T-cell reconstitution after alpha-beta-depleted transplantation in children. Library preparation (for TCRbeta) was performed with unique molecular identifiers. MiXCR was run by TCRdb on the PCR reads, yielding one entry per CDR3 protein. This table has a few hundred thousand distinct CDR3 sequences, about 8.8% appearing once. CDR3 length: 15 residues. The germline V gene has CDR1 SGHTA and CDR2 FQGTGA. Trimming left V 5 bases short and J 2 bases short, with 14 bases between. The sequences come from PBMCs from the stem cell graft donor, collected from the stem cell graft. This TCR was sampled from a human donor who donated a stem cell graft to a child with SCID. The chain links TRBV7-3 to TRBJ2-3; D is possibly TRBD1 or TRBD2 (6 bases each). CDR3 residues: CASSAGQSSTDTQYF. The CDR3 DNA sequence: TGTGCCAGCAGCGCGGGACAATCCTCCACAGATACGCAGTATTTT.